These T cell receptor beta chains were read from a single sample in a study of human T cells and chemical hapten exposure. TCRdb reprocessed the RACE reads via MiXCR and lists one record per CDR3 protein. The sample yields roughly 380,000 distinct CDR3 sequences, less than 6.5% seen once. This sample comprised whole blood, obtained in connection with sensitization to the hapten diphenylcyclopropenone (DPC). The source of these receptors is a woman aged 50 to 60 with alopecia areata. Some clones in this sample may be carry-over from other donors' samples. The CDR3 runs from the conserved cysteine through the conserved F or W. A D gene is named only where the DNA matches it firmly. Clone size is not always given. Where it is, it says once, few, many or a class for expanded clones.

clone_size	j_call	v_call	d_call	cdr3_nt	cdr3_aa
many	TRBJ2-1	TRBV25-1	TRBD2	TGTGCCAGCAGTCCCGACCCACGACTAGCGGGAACCGAGCAGTTCTTC	CASSPDPRLAGTEQFF
.	TRBJ1-1	TRBV30	.	TGTGCCTGGGCTAAAGGGCCGGGTGAAGCTTTCTTT	CAWAKGPGEAFF
many	TRBJ1-2	TRBV13	TRBD1	TGTGCCAGCAGCTTAGCTCTGACAGGGGGAGACTATGGCTACACCTTC	CASSLALTGGDYGYTF
many	TRBJ2-2	TRBV20-1	.	TGCAGTGCTAGGCCCGAGTTTATGAACACCGGGGAGCTGTTTTTT	CSARPEFMNTGELFF
many	TRBJ2-3	TRBV7-2	TRBD2	TGTGCCAGCAGCGCGGGACTAGCGGGGGGTCTCCTGGATACGCAGTATTTT	CASSAGLAGGLLDTQYF
.	TRBJ2-7	TRBV6-1	TRBD1	TGTGCCAGCAGTGACACACTACCTCCCTCCGGGACAGGGGGCTACGAGCAGTACTTC	CASSDTLPPSGTGGYEQYF
many	TRBJ2-3	TRBV27	.	TGTGCCAGCAGCCCCTACCGGGGCACAGATACGCAGTATTTT	CASSPYRGTDTQYF
.	TRBJ1-2	TRBV2	TRBD1	TGTGCCAGCAGTGCCCGACAGGGGGCCAACTATGGCTACACCTTC	CASSARQGANYGYTF
many	TRBJ2-2	TRBV12-5	.	TGTGCTAGTTCCCCCGGCGGGGCGCCGGTAGCCGGGGAGCTGTTTTTT	CASSPGGAPVAGELFF
many	TRBJ1-4	TRBV2	TRBD1	TGTGCCAGCAGTCTGGACAGGCTTAATGAAAAACTGTTTTTT	CASSLDRLNEKLFF
many	TRBJ2-3	TRBV5-5	.	TGTGCCAGCAGCTCCGGGACCCAATGGCATACGCAGTATTTT	CASSSGTQWHTQYF
.	TRBJ1-4	TRBV7-2	.	TGTGCCAGCACCGGCCAGGGGTATGAAAAACTGTTTTTT	CASTGQGYEKLFF
many	TRBJ1-2	TRBV9	.	TGTGCCAGCAGCGTAGAGACTAACTATGGCTACACCTTC	CASSVETNYGYTF
few	TRBJ1-1	TRBV12-3/TRBV12-4	.	TGTGCCAGTGGGTTCGGGGACAACACTGAAGCTTTCTTT	CASGFGDNTEAFF
many	TRBJ2-7	TRBV29-1	TRBD1	TGCAGCGTTCCTCCCGGGACAGGGGGCGGTGAGCAGTACTTC	CSVPPGTGGGEQYF
few	TRBJ2-5	TRBV9	.	TGTGCCAGCAGCGCGGGACCGCAAGAGACCCAGTACTTC	CASSAGPQETQYF
many	TRBJ1-5	TRBV3-1	.	TGTGCCAGCAGCCAAGGGGGGCAGGGTAATCAGCCCCAGCATTTT	CASSQGGQGNQPQHF
few	TRBJ2-5	TRBV6-2/TRBV6-3	.	TGTGCCAGCAGTACACTAGCAAGCCCCCAAGAGACCCAGTACTTC	CASSTLASPQETQYF
.	TRBJ1-1	TRBV20-1	.	TGCAGTGCTAGGGCGTCCGGGGTGCGGATTGAAGCTTTCTTT	CSARASGVRIEAFF
many	TRBJ2-6	TRBV5-1	TRBD1	TGCGCCAGCAGCTTGAAAGGGACAGGGGGCGCTGGGGCCAACGTCCTGACTTTC	CASSLKGTGGAGANVLTF
.	TRBJ2-5	TRBV6-5	.	TGTGCCACCGAGGACAGCCAAGAGACCCAGTACTTC	CATEDSQETQYF
many	TRBJ2-1	TRBV7-2	TRBD2	TGTGCCAGCCAGACTAGCGCCGACAATGAGCAGTTCTTC	CASQTSADNEQFF
many	TRBJ1-1	TRBV6-5	.	TGTGCCAGCAGTTACGTCGGGACTGAAGCTTTCTTT	CASSYVGTEAFF
many	TRBJ2-7	TRBV18	.	TGTGCCAGCTCACCAAACGACTACGAGCAGTACTTC	CASSPNDYEQYF
many	TRBJ1-5	TRBV20-1	.	TGCAGTGCTCCCCGGGGGGGCGGGAGCAATCAGCCCCAGCATTTT	CSAPRGGGSNQPQHF
many	TRBJ2-2	TRBV10-3	.	TGTGCCACCCTGACCAATCCCAACACCGGGGAGCTGTTTTTT	CATLTNPNTGELFF
.	TRBJ2-7	TRBV7-9	.	TGTGCCAGCAGCCCAGGGGACCGTTCCTACGAGCAGTACTTC	CASSPGDRSYEQYF
.	TRBJ1-2	TRBV6-1	TRBD1	TGTGCCAGCAGTGTTGCCGGGACAGCTAACTATGGCTACACCTTC	CASSVAGTANYGYTF
many	TRBJ2-4	TRBV3-1	TRBD2	TGTGCCAGCAGCCAAGATGGGGGACTAGCGGGATACATTCAGTACTTC	CASSQDGGLAGYIQYF
many	TRBJ1-6	TRBV6-5	.	TGTGCCAGCAGTTACTCGTACCCCTCCTATAATTCACCCCTCCACTTT	CASSYSYPSYNSPLHF
.	TRBJ1-6	TRBV14	.	TGTGCCAGCAGCCTGTGGGATTCTAATTCACCCCTCCACTTT	CASSLWDSNSPLHF
many	TRBJ2-5	TRBV29-1	.	TGCAGCGTTGAAGGCCGGGGAACCCAGTACTTC	CSVEGRGTQYF
many	TRBJ2-6	TRBV7-2	.	TGTGCCACCTCGCAGGGGCGGAGTGGGGCCAACGTCCTGACTTTC	CATSQGRSGANVLTF
.	TRBJ2-1	TRBV6-2/TRBV6-3	TRBD2	TGTGCCAGCAGTGGGACTAGCGGGAAGTTGGACCACAATGAGCAGTTCTTC	CASSGTSGKLDHNEQFF
few	TRBJ2-2	TRBV9	.	TGTGCCAGCAGCGTAGAAAGCGCCACCGGGGAGCTGTTTTTT	CASSVESATGELFF
few	TRBJ2-7	TRBV12-3/TRBV12-4	TRBD2	TGTGCCAGCAGTTTAGGAGGGACTAGCGGCTTCGAGCAGTACTTC	CASSLGGTSGFEQYF
few	TRBJ2-5	TRBV6-2/TRBV6-3	TRBD2	TGTGCCAGCAGTGTAGCGGGAGTAGAGACCCAGTACTTC	CASSVAGVETQYF
.	TRBJ2-2	TRBV5-6	.	TGTGCCAGCAGCTTGCTAGGGAGAGGAACCGGGGAGCTGTTTTTT	CASSLLGRGTGELFF
few	TRBJ2-7	TRBV20-1	TRBD1	TGCAGTGCCCCGGGACAGGACTCCTACGAGCAGTACTTC	CSAPGQDSYEQYF
few	TRBJ1-2	TRBV5-6	.	TGTGCCAGCAGTGCTGACACCAGTAACTATGGCTACACCTTC	CASSADTSNYGYTF
.	TRBJ2-7	TRBV20-1	.	TGCAGTGTCCCGGCGATGAACGAGCAGTACTTC	CSVPAMNEQYF
.	TRBJ1-1	TRBV7-2	TRBD1	TGTGCCAGCAGCTTAGCCCGGACAGGGATCATGAACACTGAAGCTTTCTTT	CASSLARTGIMNTEAFF
few	TRBJ1-5	TRBV3-1	.	TGTGCCAGCAGCCAGGACTCCCGTAGCAATCAGCCCCAGCATTTT	CASSQDSRSNQPQHF
.	TRBJ2-3	TRBV7-2	.	TGTGCCAGCAGCTCAACTTACGGGGATACGCAGTATTTT	CASSSTYGDTQYF
.	TRBJ2-7	TRBV7-9	.	TGTGCCAGCAGTTCCAAGCTGGGACTTATATCCTACGAGCAGTACTTC	CASSSKLGLISYEQYF
many	TRBJ2-6	TRBV5-1	TRBD1	TGCGCCAGCAGCTTGGACAGGGGGCTGGCTGGGGCCAACGTCCTGACTTTC	CASSLDRGLAGANVLTF
few	TRBJ2-3	TRBV25-1	TRBD2	TGTGCCAGCAGTGATCGACTAGCGGAGATCACAGATACGCAGTATTTT	CASSDRLAEITDTQYF
few	TRBJ1-1	TRBV9	.	TGTGCCAGCAGCCCCACAGGGTACCACACTGAAGCTTTCTTT	CASSPTGYHTEAFF
.	TRBJ2-7	TRBV14	.	TGTGCCAGCAGCCAAGGTAGCTGGGGCTACGAGCAGTACTTC	CASSQGSWGYEQYF
many	TRBJ2-7	TRBV3-1	.	TGTGCCAGCAGCCATCTTGCCCTTGAGGGAAAAGACTTC	CASSHLALEGKDF
many	TRBJ2-7	TRBV5-1	.	TGCGCCAGCAGGAGCGGAGGGGGGACGCCCTTAGGGGAGCAGTACTTC	CASRSGGGTPLGEQYF
few	TRBJ2-3	TRBV20-1	TRBD1	TGCAGTGCTAGGGACAGGGCCCGCACAGATACGCAGTATTTT	CSARDRARTDTQYF
many	TRBJ2-7	TRBV29-1	.	TGCAGCGTTGAAGGTGGTGGAGGGAAGTACGAGCAGTACTTC	CSVEGGGGKYEQYF
few	TRBJ2-7	TRBV28	.	TGTGCCAGCGGCGTTGGGGAGCAGTACTTC	CASGVGEQYF